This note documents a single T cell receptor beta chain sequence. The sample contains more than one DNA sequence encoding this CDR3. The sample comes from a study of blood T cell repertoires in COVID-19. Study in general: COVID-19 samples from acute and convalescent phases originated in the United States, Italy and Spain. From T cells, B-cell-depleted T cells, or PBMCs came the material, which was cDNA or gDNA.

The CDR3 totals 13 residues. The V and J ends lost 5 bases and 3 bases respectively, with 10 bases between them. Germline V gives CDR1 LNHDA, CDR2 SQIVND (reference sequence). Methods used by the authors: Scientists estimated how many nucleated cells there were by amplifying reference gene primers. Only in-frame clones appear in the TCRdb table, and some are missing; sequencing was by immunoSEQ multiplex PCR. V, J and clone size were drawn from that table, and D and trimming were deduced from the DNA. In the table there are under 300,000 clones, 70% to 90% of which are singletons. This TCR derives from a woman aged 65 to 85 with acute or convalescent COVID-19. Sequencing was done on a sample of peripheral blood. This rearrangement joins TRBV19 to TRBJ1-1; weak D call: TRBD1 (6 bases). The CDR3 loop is CASSVKGDTEAFF. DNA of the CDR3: TGTGCCAGTAGTGTCAAGGGGGACACTGAAGCTTTCTTT. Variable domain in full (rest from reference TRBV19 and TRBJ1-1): DGGITQSPKYLFRKEGQNVTLSCEQNLNHDAMYWYRQDPGQGLRLIYYSQIVNDFQKGDIAEGYSVSREKKESFPLTVTSAQKNPTAFYLCASSVKGDTEAFFGQGTRLTVV.